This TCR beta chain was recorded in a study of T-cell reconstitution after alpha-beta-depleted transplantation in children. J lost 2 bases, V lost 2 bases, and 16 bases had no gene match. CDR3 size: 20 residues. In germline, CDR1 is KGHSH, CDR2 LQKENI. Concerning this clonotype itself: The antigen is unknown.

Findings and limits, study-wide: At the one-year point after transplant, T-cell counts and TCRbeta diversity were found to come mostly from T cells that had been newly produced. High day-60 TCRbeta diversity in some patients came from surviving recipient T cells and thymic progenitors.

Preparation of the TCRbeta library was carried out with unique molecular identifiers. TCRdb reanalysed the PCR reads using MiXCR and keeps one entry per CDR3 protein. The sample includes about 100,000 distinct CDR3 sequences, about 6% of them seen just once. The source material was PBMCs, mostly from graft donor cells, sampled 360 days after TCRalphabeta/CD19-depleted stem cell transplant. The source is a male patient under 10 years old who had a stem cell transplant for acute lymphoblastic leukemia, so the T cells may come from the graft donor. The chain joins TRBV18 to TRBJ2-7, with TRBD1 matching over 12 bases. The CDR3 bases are TGTGCCAGCTCACCAGCTCCCGGGACAGGGGGCCTAGAAGCTCCCTACGAGCAGTACTTC. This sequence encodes CASSPAPGTGGLEAPYEQYF.